A single sample gave rise to the 28 T cell receptor beta chains below, sequenced in a study of post-analysis software for immune sequencing data. Notes on the study in general: There were five or six TRBV segments more frequent in patients than controls, and TRBV5-6, TRBV5-1 and TRBV20-1 were among them.

Unique molecular identifiers were present in the TCR beta cDNA libraries. TCRdb analysed the PCR reads with MiXCR anew, one entry per CDR3 protein. The sample has hundreds of thousands of distinct CDR3 sequences; 59% are singletons. These receptors' antigens are unknown. The sequencing input was blood. The origin of the receptors is a girl aged 2 to 10 with multiple sclerosis.

This clonotype was recorded a few times. The J gene is TRBJ1-1, the V gene TRBV29-1; D unclear. Trimming left V 4 bases short and J 0 bases short, with 15 bases between. Germline CDR1 reads SQVTM; CDR2 reads ANQGSEA. CDR3 length equals 15 residues. Here the CDR3 DNA reads TGCAGCGTTGCATCGTTGGACTTTTTGAACACTGAAGCTTTCTTT. Its translation: CSVASLDFLNTEAFF.

This chain connects TRBV20-1 to TRBJ1-2; D gene unclear. The CDR3 runs to 12 residues. Looked up from germline, CDR1 is DFQATT and CDR2 is SNEGSKA (reference sequence). The V end was cut by 1 base, the J end by 1 base, with 4 bases between. Here the CDR3 DNA reads TGCAGTGCTAGAGGAGTTAACTATGGCTACACCTTC. Residues: CSARGVNYGYTF.

The chain joins TRBV5-1 to TRBJ2-1, with TRBD2 as a possible D gene (6 bases). Trimming stripped 3 bases from V and 7 bases from J, with 14 bases between. Germline assignment: CDR1 SGHRS and CDR2 YFSETQ. The CDR3 sequence is 14 residues long. The CDR3 DNA reads as TGCGCCAGCAGCTGGGACTCCCGAGGTAATGAGCAGTTCTTC. This translates into CASSWDSRGNEQFF.

This clonotype has only a few counts. V usage is TRBV20-1 and J usage is TRBJ1-6; 9 bases are shared with TRBD1. V trimming: 3 bases; J trimming: 10 bases; junction bases outside the gene matches: 7. CDR1 and CDR2 (germline): DFQATT, SNEGSKA (reference sequence). The CDR3 has 14 amino acids. The CDR3 here is CSARMGTGQSPLHF. In nucleotides, the CDR3 is TGCAGTGCTAGGATGGGGACAGGGCAGTCACCCCTCCACTTT.

CDR3 region: CASAYRDRGAKNTEAFF. CDR3 DNA: TGTGCCAGTGCCTACCGGGACAGGGGCGCGAAGAACACTGAAGCTTTCTTT. The genes are TRBV6-1 and TRBJ1-1, with 10 bases lining up with TRBD1. The CDR3 covers 17 residues. The ends lost 9 bases at V and 1 base at J; junction bases unmatched: 14. Germline loops: CDR1 MNHNS, CDR2 SASEGT.

The chain is built from TRBV5-1 and TRBJ2-7, with 7 bases matching TRBD2. Looked up from germline, CDR1 is SGHRS and CDR2 is YFSETQ. J gave up 2 bases and V 4 bases, and 9 bases lay outside the gene matches. The CDR3 consists of 15 residues. The chain's CDR3 is CASSTGQGLPYEQYF. The CDR3, as DNA: TGCGCCAGCAGCACGGGGCAGGGACTACCCTACGAGCAGTACTTC.

The CDR3 DNA sequence: TGTGCCAGCAGCGTGTCTTCCGGGACTAGCGGGGAGCAGTTCTTC. Protein: CASSVSSGTSGEQFF. This chain joins TRBV9 and TRBJ2-1; TRBD2 matches 12 bases. V lost 2 bases and J lost 10; bases outside the gene matches: 7. The germline V gene encodes CDR1 SGDLS and CDR2 YYNGEE. The CDR3 runs 15 residues.

The chain combines TRBV5-4 with TRBJ2-1; D may correspond to TRBD1 or TRBD2 (5 bases each). Germline CDR1 SGHNT, CDR2 YYREEE (reference sequence). V was pared by 1 base and J by 5 bases, with 10 bases between. This CDR3 is 14 amino acids long. The CDR3 nucleotides read TGTGCCAGCAGCTTGCGGGACGGGGACAATGAGCAGTTCTTC. Translation: CASSLRDGDNEQFF.

The chain combines TRBV7-3 with TRBJ2-1; 9 nucleotides match TRBD2. Germline-derived CDR1 and CDR2 are SGHTA and FQGTGA. V dropped 0 bases and J dropped 7; count of bases not matched to a gene: 16. CDR3 length equals 19 residues. The CDR3 loop reads CASSLTGGRALIGGNEQFF. CDR3 nucleotide sequence: TGTGCCAGCAGCTTAACGGGCGGGAGGGCCCTCATCGGGGGAAATGAGCAGTTCTTC.

The rearrangement uses TRBV5-1 and TRBJ2-2, with a weak D call TRBD1 (6 bases). Germline loops: CDR1 SGHRS, CDR2 YFSETQ. The CDR3 spans 20 residues. Trimming stripped 2 bases from V and 3 bases from J, with 26 bases between. In DNA, the CDR3 is TGCGCCAGCAGCTTTAACCGCCCAACTAGTGCAGGGGCGGACACCGGGGAGCTGTTTTTT. It specifies CASSFNRPTSAGADTGELFF.

The rearrangement links TRBV29-1 to TRBJ2-7, with 8 positions matching TRBD1. The CDR3 spans 12 residues. V was pared by 6 bases and J by 5 bases, with 6 bases of the junction left unmatched. CDR1 and CDR2 from the germline V gene are SQVTM and ANQGSEA. The CDR3 protein is CSVRTGRDEQYF. The CDR3 nucleotides read TGCAGCGTAAGGACAGGGCGTGACGAGCAGTACTTC.

This sequence joins TRBV10-1 and TRBJ2-1, with D perhaps TRBD1 (6 bases). The CDR3 extends over 15 amino acids. Trimming left V 3 bases short and J 2 bases short, with 11 bases between. CDR1 is WNHNN, CDR2 SYGVQD, per germline (reference sequence). The CDR3 here is CASSEGGAPYNEQFF. CDR3 DNA sequence: TGCGCCAGCAGTGAAGGGGGAGCGCCCTACAATGAGCAGTTCTTC.

This clonotype was found a few times. DNA of the CDR3: TGCGCCAGCAGCTTCACAGGGAAGTTTAGTCGGGAGACCCAGTACTTC. Amino acids: CASSFTGKFSRETQYF. The chain recombines TRBV5-1 with TRBJ2-5; weak D call: TRBD1 (6 bases). CDR3 length: 16 amino acids. In germline, CDR1 is SGHRS, CDR2 YFSETQ. Trimming removed 2 bases from V and 5 bases from J, with 19 bases in between. Combining the CDR3 with reference TRBV5-1 and TRBJ2-5 gives the whole variable domain KAGVTQTPRYLIKTRGQQVTLSCSPISGHRSVSWYQQTPGQGLQFLFEYFSETQRNKGNFPGRFSGRQFSNSRSEMNVSTLELGDSALYLCASSFTGKFSRETQYFGPGTRLLVL.

The chain links TRBV11-2 to TRBJ2-5, with a tentative D call TRBD2 (6 bases). The J call is in doubt because the DNA end fits TRBJ2-7 better. CDR3 length: 14 residues. The germline gives CDR1 SGHAT, CDR2 FQNNGV. The CDR3 loop reads CASSISGFTYEQYF. Written as DNA, the CDR3 is TGTGCCAGCAGCATTAGCGGCTTTACCTACGAGCAGTACTTC.

About this clonotype itself: An end of the junction does not agree with germline; a read error may underlie this. V usage is TRBV14 and J usage is TRBJ2-5; D perhaps matches TRBD2 (6 bases). Germline CDR1 reads SGHDN; CDR2 reads FVKESK. The CDR3 is 13 amino acids. CDR3 sequence reads: CASSQNTRETRYF. DNA of the CDR3: TGTGCCAGCAGCCAAAACACCCGGGAGACCCGGTACTTC.

The gene calls are TRBV28 and TRBJ2-1; D could derive from TRBD1 or TRBD2 (5 bases each). V shed 5 bases and J shed 4 bases, with 12 bases lying between them. The CDR3 has 14 residues. The germline V gene encodes CDR1 MDHEN and CDR2 SYDVKM. CDR3 amino acids: CASSGGDRYNEQFF. For the CDR3, the DNA is TGTGCCAGCAGTGGGGGAGACAGATACAATGAGCAGTTCTTC.

This sequence joins TRBV7-7 and TRBJ2-1; TRBD2 agrees at 7 bases. CDR1 is SSHAT, CDR2 FNYEAQ, per germline (reference sequence). The CDR3 contains 16 residues. Unmatched junction bases numbered 11, after V lost 4 bases and J lost 5 bases. The CDR3 sequence: CASSSTPGGAHNEQFF. The DNA for the CDR3 is TGTGCCAGCAGCTCCACACCGGGAGGTGCGCACAATGAGCAGTTCTTC.

To note about this clonotype: Because the CDR3 is missing its conserved closing phenylalanine or tryptophan, this is likely a read error. The chain joins TRBV5-6 to TRBJ2-5; the match to TRBD1 covers 10 bases. Trimming removed 3 bases from V and 5 bases from J; junction bases left unmatched: 4. The CDR3 has 14 amino acids. The germline V gene encodes CDR1 SGHDT and CDR2 YYEEEE. The CDR3 spells CASSSTGGAETQYV. The CDR3 coding sequence is TGTGCCAGCAGCTCGACAGGGGGCGCGGAGACCCAGTACGTC.

The J gene is TRBJ2-1, the V gene TRBV12-3 or TRBV12-4; either TRBD1 or TRBD2 may fit D (5 bases each). V lost 4 bases and J 4 bases, leaving 14 bases between the germline ends. The CDR3 covers 15 residues. CDR3 sequence reads: CASSSGTANYNEQFF. In nucleotides, the CDR3 is TGTGCCAGCAGTTCCGGGACGGCGAATTACAATGAGCAGTTCTTC.

The chain has TRBV5-1 and TRBJ2-5; the match to TRBD1 covers 8 bases. Germline V gene data show CDR1 as SGHRS and CDR2 as YFSETQ. J lost 5 bases, V lost 0 bases, and 3 bases had no gene match. The CDR3 has 14 residues. The CDR3 region has the DNA TGCGCCAGCAGCTTGGGACAGGGGAGCGAGACCCAGTACTTC. Its translation: CASSLGQGSETQYF.

The genes are TRBV12-3 or TRBV12-4 and TRBJ2-1; 10 positions match TRBD2. V lost 8 bases to trimming and J lost 7 bases; unmatched junction nucleotides: 8. CDR3 size: 14 residues. The DNA of the CDR3 is TGTGCCAGCTCAAAAGCGGGGGGGCCGAATGAGCAGTTCTTC. Translation gives CASSKAGGPNEQFF.

The V gene is TRBV6-5, the J gene TRBJ2-1; D remains ambiguous. V was cut by 2 bases and J by 2 bases, with 4 bases left in between. The CDR3 length is 13 residues. CDR1 is MNHEY and CDR2 is SVGAGI in the germline V gene. CDR3 bases: TGTGCCAGCAGTTACAGGGCCTACAATGAGCAGTTCTTC. This gives the protein CASSYRAYNEQFF.

This chain links TRBV5-1 with TRBJ1-2, with D possibly being TRBD1 (6 bases). V lost 4 bases to trimming and J lost 0 bases, with 10 bases between them. The CDR3 loop spans 14 amino acids. From germline, CDR1 is SGHRS and CDR2 YFSETQ. CDR3 protein: CASSPDSTNYGYTF. The DNA of the CDR3 is TGCGCCAGCAGCCCGGACAGCACTAACTATGGCTACACCTTC.

V is TRBV29-1 and J is TRBJ2-7; D is uncertain. The CDR3 is made up of 11 amino acids. Germline V gives CDR1 SQVTM, CDR2 ANQGSEA. V dropped 6 bases and J dropped 3 bases, with 9 bases sitting between them. The CDR3, as DNA: TGCAGCGTAAAGCGTGACTACGAGCAGTACTTC. This encodes CSVKRDYEQYF.

This chain links TRBV5-1 with TRBJ2-1; possible D gene TRBD2, 5 bases. Germline V gene sequence: CDR1 SGHRS, CDR2 YFSETQ. V dropped 4 bases and J dropped 7 bases, with 24 bases sitting between them. The CDR3 is 17 residues long. The CDR3 DNA reads as TGCGCCAGCAGCCCCACCGGATCGGGATTAGGGCTAAATGAGCAGTTCTTC. It encodes CASSPTGSGLGLNEQFF.

The chain carries TRBV5-1 and TRBJ2-3; tentatively, D is TRBD1 (6 bases). CDR3 length: 15 residues. CDR1 is SGHRS and CDR2 is YFSETQ in the germline V gene. V lost 4 bases to trimming and J lost 1 base, with 13 bases between them. The CDR3 reads CASSPRGMGTDTQYF. The DNA for the CDR3 is TGCGCCAGCAGCCCTAGGGGGATGGGCACAGATACGCAGTATTTT.

The chain couples TRBV28 to TRBJ2-1; 9 bases agree with TRBD2. Germline V gene lookup returns CDR1 MDHEN and CDR2 SYDVKM. Trimming cost V 5 bases and J 6 bases; bases outside gene matches: 8. This CDR3 is 15 amino acids long. In DNA form, the CDR3 reads TGTGCCAGCAGTCCAGGGACTAGCTGGGCCAATGAGCAGTTCTTC. Protein product: CASSPGTSWANEQFF.

This clonotype was seen only a few times. The genes are TRBV13 and TRBJ2-3; 7 positions match TRBD2. The CDR3 sequence is 17 residues long. Losses at the gene ends were 7 bases for V and 4 bases for J; bases not matched to a gene: 17. Germline CDR1 PRHDT, CDR2 FYEKMQ (reference sequence). CDR3 in amino acids: CASTKRSGGSSPDTQYF. As DNA, the CDR3 is TGTGCCAGCACCAAGAGGTCGGGGGGATCAAGCCCAGATACGCAGTATTTT.